Listed here are 28 T cell receptor beta chains from one sample, sequenced in a study of cytomegalovirus exposure and HLA in healthy donors. The study ran its PCR with 60 Vbeta and 13 Jbeta primers. TCRdb's copy holds only in-frame clones and misses some; the assay was immunoSEQ multiplex PCR. Of approximately 140,000 clones detected, more than 75% appear once; the ten largest clones hold roughly 3.4%. The specimen was PBMCs. The receptors shown here come from a human donor in good health.

V usage is TRBV25-1 and J usage is TRBJ2-1, with 9 nucleotides matching TRBD2. The CDR3 covers 15 residues. The V segment lost 6 bases and the J segment 0 bases; nucleotides outside the gene matches: 3. In germline, CDR1 is MGHDK, CDR2 SYGVNS. Here the CDR3 DNA reads TGTGCCAGCAGACGTAGCGGGAGCTCCTACAATGAGCAGTTCTTC. The encoded protein is CASRRSGSSYNEQFF.

The chain is built from TRBV30 and TRBJ1-2; 8 nucleotides match TRBD1. V was clipped by 4 bases and J by 4 bases; unmatched bases: 11. CDR3 length: 15 residues. Germline V gives CDR1 GTSNPN, CDR2 SVGIG (reference sequence). The DNA of the CDR3 is TGTGCCTGGACTAAGGAGGGGACAGGAGCCTATGGCTACACCTTC. It yields the protein CAWTKEGTGAYGYTF.

The chain employs TRBV9 and TRBJ1-2; D is undetermined. This CDR3 has 12 residues. CDR1 is SGDLS, CDR2 YYNGEE, per germline. Trimming pared 0 bases from V and 4 bases from J, leaving 4 bases between. The CDR3: CASSVGGYGYTF. CDR3 nucleotides: TGTGCCAGCAGCGTAGGAGGCTATGGCTACACCTTC.

This clone has just a few counts. The rearrangement uses TRBV28 and TRBJ2-7, with 8 bases aligning to TRBD2. Germline trimming cut 6 bases from V and 2 bases from J; bases unmatched to any gene: 9. Germline assignment: CDR1 MDHEN and CDR2 SYDVKM. CDR3 length equals 15 residues. CDR3 nucleotides: TGTGCCAGCAGCCCGGCGGGACTAGGTACCTACGAGCAGTACTTC. Translated, it gives CASSPAGLGTYEQYF. The variable domain in full, with the rest retrieved from reference TRBV28 and TRBJ2-7, is DVKVTQSSRYLVKRTGEKVFLECVQDMDHENMFWYRQDPGLGLRLIYFSYDVKMKEKGDIPEGYSVSREKKERFSLILESASTNQTSMYLCASSPAGLGTYEQYFGPGTRLTVT.

The CDR3 DNA is TGTGCCAGCAGCCCCAAACGGACTAGCGGGGGGGCGGATACCGGGGAGCTGTTTTTT. Amino acid sequence: CASSPKRTSGGADTGELFF. This chain uses TRBV7-6 with TRBJ2-2, with 15 bases lining up with TRBD2. Germline lookup yields CDR1 SGHVS and CDR2 FNYEAQ. This CDR3 has 19 amino acids. V gave up 5 bases and J gave up 5 bases; unmatched junction bases: 12.

The chain uses TRBV4-1 and TRBJ2-1, with 8 positions matching TRBD2. The CDR3 totals 14 residues. Germline-derived CDR1 and CDR2 are MGHRA and YSYEKL. Unmatched junction bases numbered 2, after V lost 1 base and J lost 6 bases. The chain's CDR3 is CASSQAGGPNEQFF. As DNA, the CDR3 is TGCGCCAGCAGCCAAGCGGGAGGGCCCAATGAGCAGTTCTTC.

This clone appeared a single time. The gene calls are TRBV5-1 and TRBJ2-2, with 7 bases that match TRBD2. Germline V CDR1 and CDR2: SGHRS, YFSETQ. After removal of 0 bases from V and 6 bases from J, the junction contained 8 bases not matched to a gene. This CDR3 region has 16 residues. CDR3 sequence reads: CASSLVQAGRPGELFF. As DNA, the CDR3 is TGCGCCAGCAGCTTGGTCCAAGCGGGGCGCCCCGGGGAGCTGTTTTTT.

This chain uses TRBV5-6 with TRBJ1-2, with TRBD1 as a possible D gene (6 bases). The ends were cut back, 4 bases at V and 0 bases at J, with 13 bases in the middle. The V gene's germline CDR1 is SGHDT and CDR2 YYEEEE. This CDR3 is built from 15 residues. The CDR3 DNA is TGTGCCAGCAGCCTACGACAGGCCGCTAACTATGGCTACACCTTC. This gives the protein CASSLRQAANYGYTF.

This clone was picked up one time. This chain uses TRBV7-9 with TRBJ1-1; possible D gene TRBD1, 6 bases. CDR1 is SEHNR, CDR2 FQNEAQ, per germline (reference sequence). The CDR3 has 14 amino acids. Trimming pared 3 bases from V and 4 bases from J, leaving 12 bases between. This CDR3 reads CASSFWARGTEAFF. CDR3 sequence (DNA): TGTGCCAGCAGCTTTTGGGCCAGGGGCACTGAAGCTTTCTTT.

The sample holds many counts of this clone. V gene TRBV6-1 combines with J gene TRBJ2-5; perhaps TRBD1 as D (5 bases). The V gene lost 6 bases and the J gene lost 5 bases, with 16 bases spanning the gap. This CDR3 comprises 14 residues. Looked up from germline, CDR1 is MNHNS and CDR2 is SASEGT. The CDR3 nucleotides read TGTGCCAGCAGAACCCATCAGGGTGGGGAGACCCAGTACTTC. Translated, it gives CASRTHQGGETQYF.

The V gene is TRBV9, the J gene TRBJ2-5; TRBD2 is a possible D gene (6 bases). Trimming stripped 0 bases from V and 4 bases from J, with 7 bases between. Germline V gives CDR1 SGDLS, CDR2 YYNGEE. The CDR3 has 13 amino acids. The CDR3 sequence is CASSVGGIETQYF. The CDR3 DNA is TGTGCCAGCAGCGTAGGCGGGATAGAGACCCAGTACTTC. Variable domain in full (rest from reference TRBV9 and TRBJ2-5): DSGVTQTPKHLITATGQRVTLRCSPRSGDLSVYWYQQSLDQGLQFLIQYYNGEERAKGNILERFSAQQFPDLHSELNLSSLELGDSALYFCASSVGGIETQYFGPGTRLLVL.

The genes are TRBV4-2 and TRBJ2-7; 8 nucleotides align to TRBD2. Trimming took 0 bases from V and 3 from J; bases not matched to a gene: 10. CDR3 size: 17 residues. CDR1 is LGHNA and CDR2 is YNFKEQ in the germline V gene. CDR3 loop: CASSQDGALAGGYEQYF. The CDR3 DNA sequence: TGTGCCAGCAGCCAAGATGGTGCCCTCGCGGGAGGCTACGAGCAGTACTTC.

The genes are TRBV27 and TRBJ2-1, with 11 bases identical to TRBD2. The CDR3 is made up of 17 amino acids. Germline assignment: CDR1 MNHEY and CDR2 SMNVEV (reference sequence). The V and J ends lost 7 bases and 5 bases, in that order; junction bases with no gene match: 13. This chain's CDR3 is CASTPRATSGVDNEQFF. The CDR3 nucleotides read TGTGCCAGCACCCCCCGAGCGACTAGCGGGGTCGACAATGAGCAGTTCTTC.

The V gene is TRBV10-3, the J gene TRBJ1-5; 8 bases are a match to TRBD1. V trimming: 10 bases; J trimming: 5 bases; junction bases outside the gene matches: 7. CDR1 and CDR2 (germline): ENHRY, SYGVKD. This CDR3 contains 13 residues. The CDR3 protein is CATKQGGDQPQHF. CDR3 DNA sequence: TGTGCCACCAAACAGGGGGGGGATCAGCCCCAGCATTTT.

The rearrangement links TRBV30 to TRBJ2-2; the D gene is possibly TRBD2 (5 bases). Trimming removed 4 bases at V and 0 bases at J, with 15 bases between. Germline V CDR1 and CDR2: GTSNPN, SVGIG (reference sequence). There are 16 residues in the CDR3. The CDR3 nucleotides read TGTGCCTGGAATTTGGGAGCCCTTGCGAACACCGGGGAGCTGTTTTTT. Protein: CAWNLGALANTGELFF.

The V call is TRBV6-4, the J call TRBJ2-3; 10 bases align to TRBD2. CDR1 is MRHNA and CDR2 is SNTAGT in the germline V gene. The ends lost 2 bases at V and 1 base at J; junction bases unmatched: 0. CDR3 length: 15 residues. The CDR3 coding sequence is TGTGCCAGCAGTGACAGCGGGGGGGGCACAGATACGCAGTATTTT. It yields the protein CASSDSGGGTDTQYF.

This rearrangement joins TRBV11-1 to TRBJ2-2; TRBD1 agrees at 10 bases. Germline-derived CDR1 and CDR2 are SGHAT and FQDESV (reference sequence). Trimming removed 5 bases from V and 6 bases from J; junction bases left unmatched: 6. CDR3 length: 15 amino acids. CDR3 amino acids: CASSPRGQGAGELFF. The CDR3 coding sequence is TGTGCCAGCAGCCCCCGTGGACAGGGGGCCGGGGAGCTGTTTTTT.

This clone has just one count. The chain couples TRBV7-2 to TRBJ1-4; TRBD1 matches 7 bases. The V gene end was trimmed by 5 bases and the J gene end by 3 bases; junction bases not matched to a gene: 6. The CDR3 loop spans 15 amino acids. Germline assignment: CDR1 SGHTA and CDR2 FQGNSA. The CDR3 sequence is CASSQGQSANEKLFF. The CDR3 nucleotides read TGTGCCAGCAGCCAGGGACAGTCTGCTAATGAAAAACTGTTTTTT. Based on the CDR3 plus reference TRBV7-2 and TRBJ1-4, the full variable domain is GAGVSQSPSNKVTEKGKDVELRCDPISGHTALYWYRQSLGQGLEFLIYFQGNSAPDKSGLPSDRFSAERTGGSVSTLTIQRTQQEDSAVYLCASSQGQSANEKLFFGSGTQLSVL.

The chain combines TRBV7-2 with TRBJ1-4, with D possibly matching TRBD1 (6 bases). V was trimmed by 5 bases and J by 3 bases, leaving 13 bases between them. The CDR3 loop spans 15 amino acids. CDR1 SGHTA and CDR2 FQGNSA come from the germline V gene. CDR3 sequence reads: CASSRQQGSNEKLFF. The CDR3 coding sequence is TGTGCCAGCAGCCGACAACAGGGTTCTAATGAAAAACTGTTTTTT.

This clone appeared a single time. The J gene is TRBJ1-1, the V gene TRBV5-6; 9 bases are shared with TRBD1. The CDR3 is made up of 17 amino acids. CDR1 is SGHDT, CDR2 YYEEEE, per germline. The J segment lost 1 base and the V segment lost 5 bases, leaving 12 bases of the junction unmatched. Here the CDR3 DNA reads TGTGCCAGCAGACCCGGGACAGGGAGTAAATGGAACACTGAAGCTTTCTTT. Its translation is CASRPGTGSKWNTEAFF.

CDR3 DNA sequence: TGTGCCATCAGTGACCCCTGGACAGGGAAGGAAGGAAACACCATATATTTT. It encodes CAISDPWTGKEGNTIYF. J is TRBJ1-3 and V is TRBV10-3; 8 bases are shared with TRBD1. In germline, CDR1 is ENHRY, CDR2 SYGVKD. The J segment lost 4 bases and the V segment lost 3 bases, leaving 11 bases of the junction unmatched. The CDR3 spans 17 residues.

The rearrangement links TRBV19 to TRBJ2-7; TRBD1 matches at 7 bases. Germline CDR1 and CDR2: LNHDA and SQIVND (reference sequence). The trim removed 3 bases at V and 3 bases at J, leaving 2 bases unmatched. This CDR3 has 13 amino acids. CDR3 region: CASSMGQLYEQYF. The CDR3 DNA follows: TGTGCCAGTAGTATGGGACAGCTCTACGAGCAGTACTTC.

The chain is built from TRBV7-2 and TRBJ1-5; tentatively, D is TRBD1 (5 bases). This CDR3 spans 15 amino acids. V was clipped by 1 base and J by 6 bases, with 13 bases between them. Germline-derived CDR1 and CDR2 are SGHTA and FQGNSA. CDR3 nucleotides: TGTGCCAGCAGCTTAGGGGGGGTGGGTGTTCAGCCCCAGCATTTT. It is translated as CASSLGGVGVQPQHF.

The chain combines TRBV7-9 with TRBJ2-7; 10 bases agree with TRBD2. V shed 7 bases, J shed 4 bases, and the junction held 4 bases outside the gene matches. The CDR3 is 13 residues long. Germline CDR1 reads SEHNR; CDR2 reads FQNEAQ (reference sequence). The CDR3 coding sequence is TGTGCCAGCATGCTAGCGGGAGATTACGAGCAGTACTTC. Protein: CASMLAGDYEQYF.

The chain recombines TRBV11-2 with TRBJ2-5; D possibly corresponds to TRBD2 (6 bases). Germline CDR1 is SGHAT and CDR2 is FQNNGV. The V and J ends lost 2 bases and 3 bases respectively, with 19 bases between them. CDR3 length equals 17 residues. CDR3 region: CASSLRELGGLEETQYF. In DNA, the CDR3 is TGTGCCAGCAGCTTACGGGAGCTCGGAGGCCTAGAAGAGACCCAGTACTTC.

The rearrangement uses TRBV5-1 and TRBJ1-2; D remains unclear. Trimming pared 1 base from V and 5 bases from J, leaving 9 bases between. This CDR3 has 13 amino acids. CDR1 is SGHRS and CDR2 is YFSETQ in the germline V gene. The CDR3 bases are TGCGCCAGCAGCTTGACAGTTGGATATGGCTACACCTTC. This sequence encodes CASSLTVGYGYTF.

The chain joins TRBV10-3 to TRBJ2-3, with TRBD2 as a possible D gene (6 bases). The CDR3 contains 14 residues. Germline CDR1 and CDR2: ENHRY and SYGVKD. V was cut by 11 bases and J by 1 base, with 16 bases left in between. The CDR3 DNA reads TGTGCCGTTCGAAGGGACTTAGGCACAGATACGCAGTATTTT. Protein: CAVRRDLGTDTQYF.

This clone was detected only once. The rearrangement joins TRBV15 to TRBJ1-3; D perhaps matches TRBD1 (5 bases). Trimming cost V 4 bases and J 0 bases, with 16 bases left between them. Germline loops: CDR1 LNHNV, CDR2 YYDKDF (reference sequence). This CDR3 has 17 amino acids. As DNA, the CDR3 is TGTGCCACCAGCACCTCGGGGGAAACGGGCTCTGGAAACACCATATATTTT. Protein: CATSTSGETGSGNTIYF.